The present entry profiles one TCR beta chain with its context. Positive CCR7 selection of CD45RO-negative cells yielded the naive CD8 cells, and terminally differentiated effector memory CD45RA+ cells were excluded. This specimen comes from a study of shared clonotypes between healthy human individuals. V was clipped by 5 bases and J by 6 bases, with 13 bases between them. This CDR3 is 13 amino acids long. Germline values: CDR1 SNHLY, CDR2 FYNNEI. The assay was immunoSEQ multiplex PCR, and TCRdb's table has in-frame clones only and misses some. Seen here are around 2,000,000 clones, roughly 91% observed once, and the top ten hold 1.7%.

J is TRBJ1-2 and V is TRBV2; D might be TRBD1 (6 bases). Input material: naive CD8+ T cells from PBMCs. The clonotype comes from a man aged 18 to 29 in good health. Some clones in this sample may be carry-over from other donors' samples. The chain's CDR3 is CASSTGGLNGYTF. CDR3 nucleotides: TGTGCCAGCAGTACTGGGGGGCTTAATGGCTACACCTTC.